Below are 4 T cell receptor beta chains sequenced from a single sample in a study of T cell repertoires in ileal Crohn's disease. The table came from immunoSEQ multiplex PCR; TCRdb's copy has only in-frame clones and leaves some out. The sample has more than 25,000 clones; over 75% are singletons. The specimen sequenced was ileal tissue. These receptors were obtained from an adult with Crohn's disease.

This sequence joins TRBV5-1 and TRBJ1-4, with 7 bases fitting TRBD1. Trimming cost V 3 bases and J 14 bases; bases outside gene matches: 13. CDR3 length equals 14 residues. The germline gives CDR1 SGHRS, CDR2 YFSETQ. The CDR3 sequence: CASSSDFYRGRLFF. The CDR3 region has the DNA TGCGCCAGCAGCTCGGACTTCTACAGGGGTCGTCTGTTTTTT.

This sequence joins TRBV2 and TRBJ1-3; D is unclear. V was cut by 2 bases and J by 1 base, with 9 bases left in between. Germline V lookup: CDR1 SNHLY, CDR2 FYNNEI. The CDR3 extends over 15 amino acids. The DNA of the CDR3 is TGTGCCAGCAGTGAAACCACGGGTTCTGGAAACACCATATATTTT. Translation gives CASSETTGSGNTIYF.

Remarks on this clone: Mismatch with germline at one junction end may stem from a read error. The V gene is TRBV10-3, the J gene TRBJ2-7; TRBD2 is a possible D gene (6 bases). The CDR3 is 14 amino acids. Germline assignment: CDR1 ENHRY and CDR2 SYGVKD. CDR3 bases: TGTGCCAGCAGTTCCGCGGGACGGTCCTACGAGCAGTACTTC. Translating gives CASSSAGRSYEQYF.

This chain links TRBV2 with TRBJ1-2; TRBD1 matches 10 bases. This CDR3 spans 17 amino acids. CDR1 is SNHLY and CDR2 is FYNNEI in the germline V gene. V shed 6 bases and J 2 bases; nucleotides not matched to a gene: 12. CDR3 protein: CASRADRGRKSNYGYTF. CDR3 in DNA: TGTGCCAGCAGGGCTGACAGGGGGCGTAAGTCGAACTATGGCTACACCTTC.